The clone carrying this T cell receptor beta chain was counted a single time. This sample is part of a study of cytotoxic CD8 clonotypes in ibrutinib-treated CLL. Here immunoSEQ multiplex PCR was the method, and the copy in TCRdb shows in-frame clones only, minus some. This sample carries around 140,000 clones, 80% to 90% of them seen once, and the ten largest clones take roughly 2%. This receptor was obtained from a human donor with chronic lymphocytic leukemia. This specimen consisted of PBMCs, obtained after 24 months of ibrutinib treatment.

The CDR3 region has the DNA TGTGCCAGCAGTTTACAGGGGAGCAGCAACGAGCAGTACTTC. Translation: CASSLQGSSNEQYF. The chain uses TRBV27 and TRBJ2-7; TRBD1 is a possible D gene (6 bases). The V end was cut by 2 bases, the J end by 5 bases, with 13 bases between. CDR1 and CDR2 (germline): MNHEY, SMNVEV (reference sequence). This CDR3 comprises 14 residues.